Presented here are 27 T cell receptor beta chains from one specimen sequenced in a study of T cell changes during pregnancy in multiple sclerosis. Generated by immunoSEQ multiplex PCR, the TCRdb table keeps only in-frame clones and is missing some. The data show 69,000 or so clones, around 94% seen once. Here the sequenced sample was peripheral blood, taken in the third trimester of pregnancy. The source is a female donor in good health, enrolled as a control in a pregnancy study.

The chain uses TRBV4-2 and TRBJ2-3; TRBD2 matches 12 bases. V dropped 2 bases and J dropped 0; count of bases not matched to a gene: 3. Germline CDR1 and CDR2: LGHNA and YNFKEQ. CDR3 size: 17 residues. DNA of the CDR3: TGTGCCAGCAGCCAACGCGGACTAGCGGGGAGCACAGATACGCAGTATTTT. Its translation: CASSQRGLAGSTDTQYF.

V is TRBV19 and J is TRBJ1-5; D not certain. This CDR3 contains 13 residues. V lost 2 bases and J 5 bases, leaving 7 bases between the germline ends. The V gene's germline CDR1 is LNHDA and CDR2 SQIVND (reference sequence). CDR3 in amino acids: CASSIRSDQPQHF. CDR3 DNA sequence: TGTGCCAGTAGTATACGTAGTGATCAGCCCCAGCATTTT.

The genes are TRBV15 and TRBJ1-5; D remains ambiguous. Trimming removed 1 base from V and 4 bases from J, with 2 bases in between. CDR1 is LNHNV, CDR2 YYDKDF, per germline (reference sequence). This CDR3 is built from 12 residues. The CDR3 DNA follows: TGTGCCACCAGCAGAGCGAATCAGCCCCAGCATTTT. Its translation is CATSRANQPQHF.

The chain carries TRBV10-2 and TRBJ2-1; a weak D match, TRBD2 (5 bases). This CDR3 comprises 15 residues. V was pared by 4 bases and J by 2 bases, with 12 bases between. Germline V CDR1 and CDR2: WSHSY, SAAADI. This chain's CDR3 is CASSASAVPYNEQFF. CDR3 coding DNA: TGCGCCAGCAGTGCTTCAGCGGTACCCTACAATGAGCAGTTCTTC.

This chain links TRBV5-1 with TRBJ2-3; TRBD2 agrees at 10 bases. CDR3 length: 17 residues. Trimming at V came to 0 bases and at J to 2 bases, leaving 6 bases not matched to a gene. The germline CDR1 and CDR2 sequences are SGHRS and YFSETQ. CDR3 amino acids: CASSLVVAGGVTDTQYF. The CDR3 bases are TGCGCCAGCAGCTTGGTTGTAGCGGGGGGCGTCACAGATACGCAGTATTTT.

The chain combines TRBV27 with TRBJ1-2; 8 bases are shared with TRBD1. Germline V gives CDR1 MNHEY, CDR2 SMNVEV (reference sequence). The CDR3 length is 16 residues. V lost 2 bases, J lost 1 base, and 6 bases stayed unmatched. The CDR3: CASSLGRGRVNYGYTF. The CDR3 DNA reads TGTGCCAGCAGTTTAGGCAGGGGGCGCGTTAACTATGGCTACACCTTC.

The genes are TRBV6-5 and TRBJ2-3, with a weak D call TRBD2 (5 bases). The ends were cut back, 10 bases at V and 6 bases at J, with 17 bases in the middle. This CDR3 is built from 13 residues. Germline V gene sequence: CDR1 MNHEY, CDR2 SVGAGI. CDR3 in amino acids: CATGRRFRDTQYF. CDR3 bases: TGTGCCACCGGTAGGAGGTTTCGGGATACGCAGTATTTT.

The chain couples TRBV28 to TRBJ1-2, with 8 positions matching TRBD1. This CDR3 region has 13 residues. Trimming cost V 0 bases and J 7 bases; bases outside gene matches: 1. Per the germline V gene, CDR1 is MDHEN and CDR2 is SYDVKM. The CDR3 DNA follows: TGTGCCAGCAGTTTATGGGACAGGGCTGGCTACACCTTC. Encoded protein: CASSLWDRAGYTF.

The chain uses TRBV7-9 and TRBJ2-7; TRBD2 aligns across 8 bases. CDR1 is SEHNR and CDR2 is FQNEAQ in the germline V gene (reference sequence). Germline trimming cut 5 bases from V and 2 bases from J; bases unmatched to any gene: 11. CDR3 length equals 16 residues. The CDR3 coding sequence is TGTGCCAGCAGCAATAGTGTGCCGGGGGGGACCTACGAGCAGTACTTC. Translating gives CASSNSVPGGTYEQYF.

The chain combines TRBV6-5 with TRBJ1-3; D is possibly TRBD1 (5 bases). With 5 bases removed from V and 0 bases from J, the gap between germline ends came to 11 bases. The CDR3 has 15 residues. CDR1 and CDR2 from the germline V gene are MNHEY and SVGAGI. The CDR3 DNA is TGTGCCAGCAGTCACACGGACAACTCTGGAAACACCATATATTTT. Translated: CASSHTDNSGNTIYF.

CDR3 DNA: TGTGCCTGGAGTTTATCAGGGGCTTGGGTCACTGAAGCTTTCTTT. This codes for CAWSLSGAWVTEAFF. This chain connects TRBV30 to TRBJ1-1; a possible D gene is TRBD1 (6 bases). Germline V gene data show CDR1 as GTSNPN and CDR2 as SVGIG (reference sequence). There are 15 residues in the CDR3. The V gene lost 2 bases and the J gene lost 4 bases, with 17 bases spanning the gap.

In its sample, this clone was seen once. The chain uses TRBV10-2 and TRBJ1-5; 10 nucleotides match TRBD1. The CDR3 runs to 13 residues. Germline V gene data show CDR1 as WSHSY and CDR2 as SAAADI. After removal of 4 bases from V and 6 bases from J, the junction contained 0 bases not matched to a gene. The CDR3 is CASSGDRGQPQHF. DNA for the CDR3: TGCGCCAGCAGTGGGGACAGGGGTCAGCCCCAGCATTTT.

This chain's CDR3 is CASSLGHLNQPQHF. The CDR3 DNA follows: TGTGCCAGCAGCTTAGGACACCTCAATCAGCCCCAGCATTTT. The gene calls are TRBV11-2 and TRBJ1-5; D is unclear. In germline, CDR1 is SGHAT, CDR2 FQNNGV. The CDR3 sequence is 14 residues long. The V gene lost 1 base and the J gene lost 3 bases, with 7 bases spanning the gap.

The genes are TRBV28 and TRBJ2-1, with 10 bases lining up with TRBD2. The ends lost 5 bases at V and 5 bases at J; junction bases unmatched: 9. This CDR3 is built from 16 residues. Per germline, CDR1 MDHEN and CDR2 SYDVKM. CDR3 sequence: CASSVGRLAGDNEQFF. For the CDR3, the DNA is TGTGCCAGCAGTGTAGGGCGACTAGCGGGCGACAATGAGCAGTTCTTC.

The rearrangement links TRBV28 to TRBJ1-5; TRBD1 matches at 7 bases. CDR3 size: 15 residues. From germline, CDR1 is MDHEN and CDR2 SYDVKM. V shed 5 bases and J 3 bases; nucleotides not matched to a gene: 7. The CDR3 nucleotides are TGTGCCAGCAGTCCCCACGACAGGGACAATCAGCCCCAGCATTTT. Translated, it gives CASSPHDRDNQPQHF.

V usage is TRBV19 and J usage is TRBJ1-5; D is possibly TRBD1 (6 bases). V lost 2 bases, J lost 5 bases, and 25 bases lay in between. Looked up from germline, CDR1 is LNHDA and CDR2 is SQIVND (reference sequence). The CDR3 sequence is 19 residues long. The CDR3 nucleotides are TGTGCCAGTAGTATAAGGGGGTGGCAGAATTGGTTTCCCGATCAGCCCCAGCATTTT. Protein sequence: CASSIRGWQNWFPDQPQHF. The whole variable domain, remainder taken from reference TRBV19 and TRBJ1-5, is DGGITQSPKYLFRKEGQNVTLSCEQNLNHDAMYWYRQDPGQGLRLIYYSQIVNDFQKGDIAEGYSVSREKKESFPLTVTSAQKNPTAFYLCASSIRGWQNWFPDQPQHFGDGTRLSIL.

This clone occurred once. This chain joins TRBV30 and TRBJ2-2; 7 nucleotides align to TRBD1. The CDR3 is made up of 14 amino acids. The ends lost 2 bases at V and 1 base at J; junction bases unmatched: 1. Germline V lookup: CDR1 GTSNPN, CDR2 SVGIG (reference sequence). Written as DNA, the CDR3 is TGTGCCTGGAGTCGACAGGGGAACACCGGGGAGCTGTTTTTT. As protein: CAWSRQGNTGELFF.

DNA of the CDR3: TGTGCCAGCAGTCTGCTGACAGGGTCGAACACTGAAGCTTTCTTT. It specifies CASSLLTGSNTEAFF. The chain joins TRBV27 to TRBJ1-1, with TRBD1 matching 7 bases. With V trimmed by 5 bases and J by 1 base, 7 bases remained unmatched. The CDR3 spans 15 residues. In germline, CDR1 is MNHEY, CDR2 SMNVEV (reference sequence).

The genes are TRBV15 and TRBJ2-6; 7 bases are shared with TRBD1. J lost 3 bases, V lost 1 base, and 6 bases had no gene match. Germline V gene data show CDR1 as LNHNV and CDR2 as YYDKDF (reference sequence). The CDR3 totals 17 residues. CDR3 sequence: CATSRGDRDGGANVLTF. The CDR3 DNA reads as TGTGCCACCAGCAGAGGCGACAGGGACGGTGGGGCCAACGTCCTGACTTTC.

CDR3 loop: CASSQVPDKWETQYF. As DNA, the CDR3 is TGTGCCAGCAGCCAAGTCCCAGACAAATGGGAGACCCAGTACTTC. V usage is TRBV4-2 and J usage is TRBJ2-5; no clear D. Trimming left V 1 base short and J 5 bases short, with 14 bases between. CDR1 is LGHNA and CDR2 is YNFKEQ in the germline V gene. The CDR3 has 15 residues.

The chain joins TRBV7-3 to TRBJ2-3; a weak D match, TRBD2 (6 bases). Germline V gives CDR1 SGHTA, CDR2 FQGTGA. The CDR3 has 15 residues. V lost 8 bases and J lost 2, with 17 bases in between. The DNA of the CDR3 is TGTGCCAGCGCCGACCTTTTGCGGGACACAGATACGCAGTATTTT. Its protein is CASADLLRDTDTQYF.

The V and J genes are TRBV7-3 and TRBJ2-7; D not certain. Trimming left V 6 bases short and J 5 bases short, with 8 bases between. CDR3 length equals 11 residues. The V gene's germline CDR1 is SGHTA and CDR2 FQGTGA. The CDR3 DNA reads as TGTGCCAGCAGAAATTCCAACGAGCAGTACTTC. The encoded protein is CASRNSNEQYF. Based on the CDR3 plus reference TRBV7-3 and TRBJ2-7, the full variable domain is GAGVSQTPSNKVTEKGKYVELRCDPISGHTALYWYRQSLGQGPEFLIYFQGTGAADDSGLPNDRFFAVRPEGSVSTLKIQRTERGDSAVYLCASRNSNEQYFGPGTRLTVT.

The chain recombines TRBV19 with TRBJ1-1; 9 nucleotides agree with TRBD1. Germline V gene lookup returns CDR1 LNHDA and CDR2 SQIVND (reference sequence). The CDR3 has 14 residues. The V gene end was trimmed by 6 bases and the J gene end by 10 bases; junction bases not matched to a gene: 12. CDR3 coding DNA: TGTGCCAGTAGGGACAGGGGTATCTTATCGGGAGCTTTCTTT. The encoded protein is CASRDRGILSGAFF.

The J gene is TRBJ2-5, the V gene TRBV10-2; 9 bases agree with TRBD2. This CDR3 has 15 amino acids. Per germline, CDR1 WSHSY and CDR2 SAAADI. Trimming took 4 bases from V and 5 from J; bases not matched to a gene: 8. CDR3 region: CASSVLAGGPETQYF. DNA for the CDR3: TGCGCCAGCAGTGTATTGGCGGGGGGGCCGGAGACCCAGTACTTC.

The chain employs TRBV18 and TRBJ2-7; perhaps TRBD2 as D (6 bases). The germline gives CDR1 KGHSH, CDR2 LQKENI. CDR3 length: 15 residues. V was pared by 3 bases and J by 0 bases, with 12 bases between. CDR3 DNA sequence: TGTGCCAGCTCACCCTCGACCGGGAGCTCCTACGAGCAGTACTTC. It codes for CASSPSTGSSYEQYF.

The chain carries TRBV4-2 and TRBJ1-1, with D unresolved. Trimming stripped 1 base from V and 3 bases from J, with 6 bases between. This CDR3 is 13 amino acids long. From germline, CDR1 is LGHNA and CDR2 YNFKEQ. The CDR3 DNA follows: TGTGCCAGCAGCCAAGTCGGAGACACTGAAGCTTTCTTT. Its protein product is CASSQVGDTEAFF.

The rearrangement uses TRBV7-9 and TRBJ2-4; 16 bases are a match to TRBD2. Germline CDR1 and CDR2: SEHNR and FQNEAQ (reference sequence). V lost 1 base to trimming and J lost 3 bases; unmatched junction nucleotides: 3. The CDR3 covers 18 residues. Here the CDR3 reads CASSLVGTSGRDKNIQYF. CDR3 nucleotide sequence: TGTGCCAGCAGCTTAGTAGGGACTAGCGGGAGGGACAAAAACATTCAGTACTTC.